This entry lists 19 T cell receptor beta chains sequenced from one sample in a study of control samples from healthy donors and cancer patients. Using immunoSEQ multiplex PCR, the repertoire was profiled, and TCRdb retains in-frame clones only, with some absent. The table records about 92,000 clones, approximately 78% of them present only once. The source material was blood. These receptors came from a woman aged 60-75 years in good health.

V is TRBV5-1 and J is TRBJ2-3; 8 nucleotides agree with TRBD2. Germline V gives CDR1 SGHRS, CDR2 YFSETQ. J gave up 1 base and V 4 bases, and 11 bases lay outside the gene matches. The CDR3 runs to 17 residues. CDR3 amino acids: CASSSPGSGKGTDTQYF. The CDR3 nucleotides are TGCGCCAGCAGCAGCCCCGGTAGCGGGAAGGGCACAGATACGCAGTATTTT.

Judged by abundance, this clone is medium-sized. This rearrangement joins TRBV6-5 to TRBJ1-4, with D possibly being TRBD1 (6 bases). There are 15 residues in the CDR3. V was cut by 9 bases and J by 3 bases, with 17 bases left in between. CDR1 is MNHEY and CDR2 is SVGAGI in the germline V gene. CDR3 loop: CARHTGRGANEKLFF. DNA of the CDR3: TGTGCCAGACATACAGGGAGGGGAGCTAATGAAAAACTGTTTTTT.

This chain uses TRBV7-9 with TRBJ2-7, with D perhaps TRBD1 or TRBD2 (5 bases each). Germline V gene data show CDR1 as SEHNR and CDR2 as FQNEAQ (reference sequence). The CDR3 is 15 amino acids. Trimming cost V 5 bases and J 6 bases, with 20 bases left between them. CDR3 in DNA: TGTGCCAGCAGCCCTGACTGGGACCACACGGCCGAGCAGTACTTC. This codes for CASSPDWDHTAEQYF.

The V gene is TRBV28, the J gene TRBJ1-2; D ambiguous. CDR3 size: 13 residues. V was cut by 4 bases and J by 3 bases, with 9 bases left in between. Germline assignment: CDR1 MDHEN and CDR2 SYDVKM. CDR3 residues: CASSSKEDYGYTF. Here the CDR3 DNA reads TGTGCCAGCAGTTCTAAGGAGGACTATGGCTACACCTTC.

The rearrangement uses TRBV27 and TRBJ2-5; D uncertain. The V end lost 2 bases, the J end lost 0 bases, and 4 bases lay between the germline ends. This CDR3 contains 13 residues. Germline V gives CDR1 MNHEY, CDR2 SMNVEV (reference sequence). CDR3 DNA sequence: TGTGCCAGCAGTTTAGACGACCAAGAGACCCAGTACTTC. Translated: CASSLDDQETQYF.

This clone was seen many times. The J gene is TRBJ2-7, the V gene TRBV7-2; TRBD2 might be the D (7 bases). Germline V gene data show CDR1 as SGHTA and CDR2 as FQGNSA. Trimming took off 2 bases at V and 5 bases at J, with 16 bases between the two ends. The CDR3 has 15 amino acids. CDR3 bases: TGTGCCAGCAGCTTAAATCCCGGGGGGCCCCACGAGCAGTACTTC. This translates into CASSLNPGGPHEQYF.

By sample share, this clone is large. The CDR3 here is CASSLAGGEGVWQETQYF. In nucleotides, the CDR3 is TGTGCCAGCAGCTTGGCAGGGGGGGAAGGTGTTTGGCAAGAGACCCAGTACTTC. The chain combines TRBV5-5 with TRBJ2-5; tentatively, D is TRBD1 or TRBD2 (7 bases each). Trimming cost V 0 bases and J 2 bases, with 20 bases left between them. The CDR3 is 18 amino acids. CDR1 and CDR2 (germline): SGHKS, YYEKEE (reference sequence).

This clone occurred a few times. The chain employs TRBV29-1 and TRBJ2-5; no clear D. CDR1 is SQVTM and CDR2 is ANQGSEA in the germline V gene. The CDR3 runs 12 residues. Trimming removed 7 bases at V and 2 bases at J, with 11 bases between. Written as DNA, the CDR3 is TGCAGCGGAGGAAACGGGCAAGAGACCCAGTACTTC. Protein sequence: CSGGNGQETQYF.

V is TRBV7-2 and J is TRBJ2-3; 12 bases line up with TRBD2. The CDR3 extends over 17 amino acids. V lost 4 bases, J lost 1 base, and 6 bases stayed unmatched. Germline V lookup: CDR1 SGHTA, CDR2 FQGNSA. Here the CDR3 reads CASSSGTSGPRTDTQYF. In DNA, the CDR3 is TGTGCCAGCAGCTCAGGGACTAGCGGGCCTCGCACAGATACGCAGTATTTT.

This chain links TRBV11-2 with TRBJ1-2; TRBD1 aligns across 10 bases. This CDR3 region has 13 residues. The V segment lost 5 bases and the J segment 6 bases; nucleotides outside the gene matches: 3. Germline V CDR1 and CDR2: SGHAT, FQNNGV. The DNA for the CDR3 is TGTGCCAGCAGCCTCGGACAGGGGGATGGCTACACCTTC. Its translation is CASSLGQGDGYTF.

The table lists this clone with a count of one. This chain connects TRBV27 to TRBJ2-3, with a possible D match to TRBD2 (6 bases). Per the germline V gene, CDR1 is MNHEY and CDR2 is SMNVEV (reference sequence). The V and J ends lost 6 bases and 8 bases respectively, with 18 bases between them. This CDR3 spans 14 amino acids. The CDR3 loop reads CASSPTAPEGTQYF. CDR3 in DNA: TGTGCCAGCAGCCCGACAGCCCCGGAGGGTACGCAGTATTTT.

Concerning this clone itself: The sample has other DNA sequences that encode this CDR3 too. The chain links TRBV5-1 to TRBJ2-3; the D is unclear. CDR3 length equals 12 residues. The V and J ends lost 2 bases and 3 bases respectively, with 4 bases between them. Germline lookup yields CDR1 SGHRS and CDR2 YFSETQ. CDR3 DNA sequence: TGCGCCAGCAGCTTATCGACAGATACGCAGTATTTT. Its translation is CASSLSTDTQYF.

V gene TRBV23-1 combines with J gene TRBJ1-6; D call uncertain. TRBV23-1 qualifies as an ORF whose function is uncertain. The germline V and J ends were trimmed by 0 bases and 2 bases, with 5 bases remaining between them. This CDR3 comprises 15 residues. The CDR3 DNA is TGCGCCAGCAGTCAATCGCCCCCCTATAATTCACCCCTCCACTTT. This encodes CASSQSPPYNSPLHF.

The chain recombines TRBV2 with TRBJ2-1, with D possibly TRBD1 on 5 matching bases. From germline, CDR1 is SNHLY and CDR2 FYNNEI. CDR3 size: 15 residues. V lost 3 bases to trimming and J lost 0 bases, with 9 bases between them. This CDR3 is CASSDRDPSYNEQFF. The DNA for the CDR3 is TGTGCCAGCAGTGACAGGGATCCCTCCTACAATGAGCAGTTCTTC.

This clone came up once. The chain carries TRBV19 and TRBJ1-2; 7 nucleotides match TRBD1. CDR3 size: 15 residues. Trimming took 4 bases from V and 6 from J; bases not matched to a gene: 11. Germline assignment: CDR1 LNHDA and CDR2 SQIVND (reference sequence). CDR3 sequence reads: CASSTTTGWTNGYTF. Here the CDR3 DNA reads TGTGCCAGTAGTACCACGACAGGGTGGACGAATGGCTACACCTTC.

J is TRBJ2-4 and V is TRBV7-6; possibly TRBD1 or TRBD2 for D (5 bases each). Germline CDR1 is SGHVS and CDR2 is FNYEAQ. V gave up 1 base and J gave up 9 bases, with 16 bases separating them. The CDR3 runs 15 residues. The CDR3 sequence: CASSLGSDGAGIQYF. The CDR3 DNA is TGTGCCAGCAGCTTAGGTTCTGACGGGGCCGGCATTCAGTACTTC.

The V and J genes are TRBV15 and TRBJ2-7, with D unresolved. CDR1 is LNHNV and CDR2 is YYDKDF in the germline V gene (reference sequence). This CDR3 comprises 13 residues. V lost 5 bases, J lost 5 bases, and 13 bases lay in between. Here the CDR3 DNA reads TGTGCCACCAGCCCTAGGTTGGATCACGAGCAGTACTTC. It encodes CATSPRLDHEQYF.

This chain links TRBV10-2 with TRBJ2-5; 8 bases fit TRBD2. The V segment lost 6 bases and the J segment 3 bases; nucleotides outside the gene matches: 3. Germline CDR1 WSHSY, CDR2 SAAADI. The CDR3 is 13 residues long. The CDR3 DNA reads TGCGCCAGCAGCGTAGCGGGGAAAGAGACCCAGTACTTC. Encoded protein: CASSVAGKETQYF.

The chain employs TRBV11-2 and TRBJ2-5, with D maybe TRBD1 (6 bases). The CDR3 runs to 15 residues. The V gene lost 1 base and the J gene lost 5 bases, with 14 bases spanning the gap. In germline, CDR1 is SGHAT, CDR2 FQNNGV. The CDR3 region is CASSLGGQGIETQYF. The CDR3 DNA reads as TGTGCCAGCAGCTTAGGAGGGCAGGGGATTGAGACCCAGTACTTC.